The 25 T cell receptor beta chains below all came from one sample that was sequenced in a study of blood T cell repertoires in COVID-19. Repertoires were generated with immunoSEQ multiplex PCR, while TCRdb's copy carries only in-frame clones and drops some. The table lists just over 650,000 clones, 75% to 90% of them singletons. Sequencing was done on a sample of peripheral blood. Source of these receptors: a woman in her late teens or twenties with acute or convalescent COVID-19.

The J gene is TRBJ1-5, the V gene TRBV4-2; D is ambiguous. The germline V and J ends were trimmed by 0 bases and 5 bases, with 20 bases remaining between them. CDR3 length: 18 amino acids. Germline V lookup: CDR1 LGHNA, CDR2 YNFKEQ. The CDR3 DNA is TGTGCCAGCAGCCAAGATCTTGCCGAGACAAGAGTCTATCAGCCCCAGCATTTT. This sequence encodes CASSQDLAETRVYQPQHF.

V is TRBV19 and J is TRBJ1-1, with a possible D match to TRBD1 (6 bases). CDR1 is LNHDA and CDR2 is SQIVND in the germline V gene (reference sequence). V gave up 6 bases and J gave up 0 bases, with 14 bases separating them. The CDR3 is 15 residues long. The CDR3 DNA reads as TGTGCCAGTAGGACGGACAGAGCCATGAACACTGAAGCTTTCTTT. It is translated as CASRTDRAMNTEAFF.

V and J are TRBV6-2 or TRBV6-3 and TRBJ2-7; D not resolved. The V and J ends lost 6 bases and 2 bases respectively, with 14 bases between them. Germline V lookup: CDR1 MNHEY, CDR2 SVGEGT. This CDR3 spans 14 amino acids. The CDR3 spells CASSPYDRTYEQYF. The DNA for the CDR3 is TGTGCCAGCAGCCCCTACGATCGAACCTACGAGCAGTACTTC.

The chain employs TRBV15 and TRBJ1-2; the D gene is possibly TRBD1 (5 bases). Germline V lookup: CDR1 LNHNV, CDR2 YYDKDF (reference sequence). Trimming cost V 0 bases and J 1 base, with 18 bases left between them. The CDR3 sequence is 18 residues long. CDR3 coding DNA: TGTGCCACCAGCAGAGATATAGGGGCAGGACGAGGTAACTATGGCTACACCTTC. Its translation is CATSRDIGAGRGNYGYTF.

This chain connects TRBV5-1 to TRBJ1-2; tentative D call: TRBD1 (6 bases). This CDR3 comprises 14 residues. CDR1 is SGHRS, CDR2 YFSETQ, per germline. The germline V and J ends were trimmed by 5 bases and 3 bases, with 14 bases remaining between them. For the CDR3, the DNA is TGCGCCAGCAGAAGGGGGATAGGTGACTATGGCTACACCTTC. It yields the protein CASRRGIGDYGYTF.

The rearrangement joins TRBV12-5 to TRBJ1-3, with D unresolved. Trimming shortened V by 0 bases and J by 2 bases, and 8 bases separated the two germline ends. The CDR3 runs to 15 residues. Germline values: CDR1 LGHNT, CDR2 FRNRAP. The DNA for the CDR3 is TGTGCTAGTGGTTTGGTACCAGCGACTGGAAACACCATATATTTT. Its protein is CASGLVPATGNTIYF. Full variable domain (outside the CDR3, taken from reference TRBV12-5 and TRBJ1-3): DARVTQTPRHKVTEMGQEVTMRCQPILGHNTVFWYRQTMMQGLELLAYFRNRAPLDDSGMPKDRFSAEMPDATLATLKIQPSEPRDSAVYFCASGLVPATGNTIYFGEGSWLTVV.

This rearrangement joins TRBV5-1 to TRBJ1-1; the D gene is possibly TRBD1 (5 bases). This CDR3 contains 14 residues. V was shortened by 4 bases and J by 5 bases, with 15 bases between the two germline ends. Germline CDR1 reads SGHRS; CDR2 reads YFSETQ. The CDR3 coding sequence is TGCGCCAGCAGCCTAAACCGTCAGGGAACTGAAGCTTTCTTT. The encoded protein is CASSLNRQGTEAFF.

This chain joins TRBV9 and TRBJ2-1; no definite D call. CDR1 is SGDLS and CDR2 is YYNGEE in the germline V gene. The CDR3 totals 11 residues. The V end lost 2 bases, the J end lost 6 bases, and 3 bases lay between the germline ends. CDR3 region: CASSVSNEQFF. The CDR3 DNA reads as TGTGCCAGCAGCGTGAGCAATGAGCAGTTCTTC.

The chain is built from TRBV4-1 and TRBJ1-2, with D perhaps TRBD1 (5 bases). The length of the CDR3 is 14 residues. Trimming pared 2 bases from V and 4 bases from J, leaving 11 bases between. CDR1 and CDR2 (germline): MGHRA, YSYEKL. The CDR3, as DNA: TGCGCCAGCAGCCAAAAAGGGGACTTCTATGGCTACACCTTC. Translating gives CASSQKGDFYGYTF.

The chain recombines TRBV20-1 with TRBJ2-3; 7 positions agree with TRBD2. This CDR3 is 16 amino acids long. The V segment lost 3 bases and the J segment 1 base; nucleotides outside the gene matches: 10. Germline-derived CDR1 and CDR2 are DFQATT and SNEGSKA (reference sequence). The CDR3 reads CSASIPGGRGTDTQYF. The CDR3 nucleotides read TGCAGTGCTAGTATTCCGGGGGGTAGAGGCACAGATACGCAGTATTTT.

Notes on this clone: At the DNA level, this CDR3 is encoded by other sequences in the same sample as well. The chain has TRBV29-1 and TRBJ2-7; D is uncertain. This CDR3 is built from 11 residues. Germline V lookup: CDR1 SQVTM, CDR2 ANQGSEA. Trimming took off 1 base at V and 3 bases at J, with 4 bases between the two ends. CDR3 residues: CSVEVSYEQYF. CDR3 nucleotide sequence: TGCAGCGTTGAAGTCAGCTACGAGCAGTACTTC.

As to this clone: Distinct nucleotide sequences in the sample also encode this CDR3. The V and J genes are TRBV7-9 and TRBJ1-5; maybe TRBD1 (5 bases). V shed 2 bases and J shed 4 bases, with 9 bases lying between them. CDR3 size: 14 residues. CDR1 is SEHNR and CDR2 is FQNEAQ in the germline V gene (reference sequence). CDR3 coding DNA: TGTGCCAGCAGCTTATTAGGACAAAATCAGCCCCAGCATTTT. This gives the protein CASSLLGQNQPQHF.

The chain is built from TRBV5-5 and TRBJ1-1, with a weak D call TRBD1 (6 bases). Per the germline V gene, CDR1 is SGHKS and CDR2 is YYEKEE (reference sequence). The V gene lost 1 base and the J gene lost 8 bases, with 15 bases spanning the gap. The CDR3 is 14 amino acids. The CDR3 bases are TGTGCCAGCAGCTTGTGGGACACGCCCGGCGAAGCTTTCTTT. Its protein product is CASSLWDTPGEAFF.

The J gene is TRBJ1-5, the V gene TRBV19, with D maybe TRBD1 (5 bases). Trimming left V 5 bases short and J 7 bases short, with 18 bases between. This CDR3 spans 15 amino acids. The germline CDR1 and CDR2 sequences are LNHDA and SQIVND (reference sequence). CDR3 in amino acids: CASSRGSVQGQPQHF. The CDR3, as DNA: TGTGCCAGTAGTCGGGGGTCAGTTCAGGGCCAGCCCCAGCATTTT.

J is TRBJ2-1 and V is TRBV14, with a possible D match to TRBD2 (5 bases). Germline CDR1 SGHDN, CDR2 FVKESK. Trimming took off 4 bases at V and 3 bases at J, with 10 bases between the two ends. The CDR3 has 14 amino acids. The CDR3 DNA reads TGTGCCAGCAGCCTTAGCGCTGACTACAATGAGCAGTTCTTC. Translation: CASSLSADYNEQFF.

The gene calls are TRBV30 and TRBJ1-3; the match to TRBD1 covers 9 bases. Germline assignment: CDR1 GTSNPN and CDR2 SVGIG (reference sequence). V shed 5 bases and J 3 bases; nucleotides not matched to a gene: 8. The CDR3 is 15 residues long. CDR3 residues: CAWGGQGFDGNTIYF. DNA of the CDR3: TGTGCCTGGGGGGGACAGGGCTTTGATGGAAACACCATATATTTT. The full variable domain, its missing parts supplied by reference TRBV30 and TRBJ1-3, is SQTIHQWPATLVQPVGSPLSLECTVEGTSNPNLYWYRQAAGRGLQLLFYSVGIGQISSEVPQNLSASRPQDRQFILSSKKLLLSDSGFYLCAWGGQGFDGNTIYFGEGSWLTVV.

This rearrangement joins TRBV6-5 to TRBJ2-1; weak D call: TRBD2 (7 bases). The V gene's germline CDR1 is MNHEY and CDR2 SVGAGI. V lost 8 bases, J lost 10 bases, and 21 bases lay in between. This CDR3 region has 14 residues. CDR3 in DNA: TGTGCCAGCGAAGCCCTCGGGGGGCGACGAGAGCAGTTCTTC. Protein sequence: CASEALGGRREQFF.

V gene TRBV3-1 (or the pseudogene TRBV3-2) combines with J gene TRBJ2-1; D unclear. With 1 base removed from V and 0 bases from J, the gap between germline ends came to 13 bases. The CDR3 length is 17 residues. Germline lookup yields CDR1 LGHDT and CDR2 YNNKEL (reference sequence). This CDR3 is CASSQVPCTSSYNEQFF. The CDR3 DNA reads as TGTGCCAGCAGCCAAGTTCCCTGTACAAGCTCCTACAATGAGCAGTTCTTC.

The chain has TRBV6-5 and TRBJ2-3; 9 nucleotides line up with TRBD2. Germline values: CDR1 MNHEY, CDR2 SVGAGI. This CDR3 is built from 14 residues. Trimming cost V 10 bases and J 4 bases; bases outside gene matches: 9. The CDR3 DNA reads as TGTGCCACCCAAGGGGCGGGGGGGGCAGATACGCAGTATTTT. Translation gives CATQGAGGADTQYF.

This chain links TRBV24-1 with TRBJ1-5; a weak D match, TRBD1 (5 bases). This CDR3 spans 14 amino acids. The germline V gene encodes CDR1 KGHDR and CDR2 SFDVKD. Trimming took off 4 bases at V and 5 bases at J, with 11 bases between the two ends. CDR3 DNA: TGTGCCACCAGTGAAGGGGAAGAGTATCAGCCCCAGCATTTT. As protein: CATSEGEEYQPQHF.

The chain carries TRBV3-1 (or the pseudogene TRBV3-2) and TRBJ1-6, with a weak D call TRBD1 (5 bases). CDR3 size: 15 residues. Deletions cut 6 bases from V and 6 bases from J, with 15 bases between. The germline V gene encodes CDR1 LGHDT and CDR2 YNNKEL (reference sequence). CDR3 protein: CASRRDSTFNSPLHF. CDR3 in DNA: TGTGCCAGCAGACGAGACAGTACTTTTAATTCACCCCTCCACTTT.

The V and J genes are TRBV11-2 and TRBJ1-2; 12 bases line up with TRBD1. Germline-derived CDR1 and CDR2 are SGHAT and FQNNGV. V was clipped by 5 bases and J by 5 bases; unmatched bases: 6. CDR3 size: 15 residues. The CDR3 sequence: CASSRGQGANYGYTF. CDR3 coding DNA: TGTGCCAGCAGCCGGGGACAGGGGGCCAATTATGGCTACACCTTC. The full variable domain, completed using reference TRBV11-2 and TRBJ1-2, is EAGVAQSPRYKIIEKRQSVAFWCNPISGHATLYWYQQILGQGPKLLIQFQNNGVVDDSQLPKDRFSAERLKGVDSTLKIQPAKLEDSAVYLCASSRGQGANYGYTFGSGTRLTVV.

The J gene is TRBJ1-1, the V gene TRBV5-4; 7 nucleotides match TRBD1. CDR1 is SGHNT and CDR2 is YYREEE in the germline V gene (reference sequence). The CDR3 is 14 amino acids. The V segment lost 0 bases and the J segment 6 bases; nucleotides outside the gene matches: 5. The CDR3 DNA is TGTGCCAGCAGCTTGGTAGGGGGCCGTCCTGAAGCTTTCTTT. Encoded protein: CASSLVGGRPEAFF.

The V gene is TRBV5-1, the J gene TRBJ2-2; D gene ambiguous. CDR3 length: 15 residues. The germline V gene encodes CDR1 SGHRS and CDR2 YFSETQ. Trimming took 7 bases from V and 1 from J, leaving 14 bases between them. The CDR3 is CASGSLPQNTGELFF. The CDR3 region has the DNA TGCGCCAGCGGTTCGTTGCCACAGAACACCGGGGAGCTGTTTTTT.

This clone came up once. Within the sample, other DNA sequences also encode this same CDR3. The V call is TRBV7-2, the J call TRBJ1-1; D ambiguous. The CDR3 sequence is 13 residues long. The germline gives CDR1 SGHTA, CDR2 FQGNSA. Between the trimmed V and J ends, which lost 2 bases and 1 base, there was a span of 5 bases. The CDR3 protein is CASSLRGNTEAFF. As DNA, the CDR3 is TGTGCCAGCAGCTTACGAGGGAACACTGAAGCTTTCTTT.